A single sample is the source of the 21 T cell receptor beta chains below, sequenced in a study of identical twins' blood T cells. In TCRdb, the 5' RACE reads were re-called with MiXCR into one record per CDR3 protein. The table has 350,000 to 400,000 distinct CDR3 sequences, roughly 28% seen once. Specimen: PBMCs. The origin of the receptors is a woman aged 18-50 years in good health.

The CDR3 nucleotides read TGTGCCAGCGCGTATGGACTAGCGCCGAATGAGCAGTTCTTC. It translates to CASAYGLAPNEQFF. The chain joins TRBV12-3 or TRBV12-4 to TRBJ2-1, with TRBD2 matching 9 bases. The CDR3 runs to 14 residues. The junction had 9 bases not matched to a gene; V was cut back by 8 bases and J by 7 bases.

This clonotype was detected only a few times. The V call is TRBV12-3 or TRBV12-4, the J call TRBJ1-2; D gene uncertain. Trimming took off 0 bases at V and 3 bases at J, with 8 bases between the two ends. This CDR3 has 14 amino acids. The CDR3 nucleotides are TGTGCCAGCAGTTTAGCGCTGACTCACTATGGCTACACCTTC. Translating gives CASSLALTHYGYTF.

A few counts support this clonotype. One junction end does not reproduce the germline sequence, and a read error may be involved. The chain links TRBV10-1 to TRBJ2-5; possibly TRBD2 for D (5 bases). The CDR3 spans 13 residues. Per the germline V gene, CDR1 is WNHNN and CDR2 is SYGVQD (reference sequence). In DNA form, the CDR3 reads TGCGCCAGCAGCGAGTCACTAGGGGAGACCCAGTACTTC. It specifies CASSESLGETQYF.

This clonotype was counted only a few times. The rearrangement uses TRBV12-3 or TRBV12-4 and TRBJ1-2; TRBD1 is a possible D gene (5 bases). This CDR3 has 17 residues. Trimming took 5 bases from V and 0 from J, leaving 19 bases between them. CDR3 DNA sequence: TGTGCCAGCAGTCCCCCCCGGAGGGGCGTTACTAACTATGGCTACACCTTC. Encoded protein: CASSPPRRGVTNYGYTF.

The V and J genes are TRBV24-1 and TRBJ2-3; D not certain. The V end was cut by 1 base, the J end by 1 base, with 11 bases between. The germline V gene has CDR1 KGHDR and CDR2 SFDVKD. The CDR3 is 16 amino acids. CDR3 sequence: CATSDFGRDGTDTQYF. The CDR3 region has the DNA TGTGCCACCAGTGATTTCGGAAGGGATGGCACAGATACGCAGTATTTT.

The rearrangement uses TRBV7-9 and TRBJ2-1; D not certain. The germline V and J ends were trimmed by 0 bases and 4 bases, with 10 bases remaining between them. The length of the CDR3 is 15 residues. Per the germline V gene, CDR1 is SEHNR and CDR2 is FQNEAQ (reference sequence). CDR3 region: CASSLAQLPYNEQFF. In DNA, the CDR3 is TGTGCCAGCAGCTTAGCACAACTCCCTTACAATGAGCAGTTCTTC.

The chain carries TRBV10-3 and TRBJ2-2; TRBD1 aligns across 7 bases. The ends lost 0 bases at V and 7 bases at J; junction bases unmatched: 11. This CDR3 is built from 17 residues. Germline loops: CDR1 ENHRY, CDR2 SYGVKD. The CDR3 loop is CAISESSGQERGGELFF. The CDR3, as DNA: TGTGCCATCAGTGAGTCTTCAGGACAGGAAAGAGGCGGGGAGCTGTTTTTT.

In this sample, this clonotype turned up once. The chain is built from TRBV5-6 and TRBJ2-7, with unresolved D. CDR3 length: 12 residues. Germline CDR1 and CDR2: SGHDT and YYEEEE. Trimming pared 1 base from V and 3 bases from J, leaving 5 bases between. The chain's CDR3 is CASSLTDYEQYF. In DNA, the CDR3 is TGTGCCAGCAGCTTGACAGACTACGAGCAGTACTTC.

This clonotype was counted ten times or more. The chain links TRBV14 to TRBJ2-7; D remains unclear. This CDR3 is 15 amino acids long. Trimming took off 4 bases at V and 0 bases at J, with 13 bases between the two ends. CDR1 is SGHDN, CDR2 FVKESK, per germline. This CDR3 is CASSPPFRASYEQYF. The CDR3 DNA is TGTGCCAGCAGCCCCCCATTTCGGGCCTCCTACGAGCAGTACTTC. Full variable domain (outside the CDR3, taken from reference TRBV14 and TRBJ2-7): EAGVTQFPSHSVIEKGQTVTLRCDPISGHDNLYWYRRVMGKEIKFLLHFVKESKQDESGMPNNRFLAERTGGTYSTLKVQPAELEDSGVYFCASSPPFRASYEQYFGPGTRLTVT.

The CDR3 nucleotides read TGTGCCAGCAGGGCCTTTGGGATGAACACTGAAGCTTTCTTT. This gives the protein CASRAFGMNTEAFF. The chain recombines TRBV2 with TRBJ1-1; D not resolved. The V end was cut by 6 bases, the J end by 0 bases, with 11 bases between. The CDR3 runs 14 residues. The germline V gene encodes CDR1 SNHLY and CDR2 FYNNEI.

This clonotype has just a few counts. V usage is TRBV29-1 and J usage is TRBJ1-2; no definite D call. Germline CDR1 and CDR2: SQVTM and ANQGSEA. V lost 6 bases, J lost 8 bases, and 16 bases lay in between. This CDR3 has 12 residues. The CDR3 region has the DNA TGCAGCGTAGATCTTGCACCGAAGGGCTACACCTTC. Translating it yields CSVDLAPKGYTF.

The rearrangement joins TRBV29-1 to TRBJ1-1; tentatively, D is TRBD1 (5 bases). This CDR3 has 11 residues. V gave up 2 bases and J gave up 8 bases, with 9 bases separating them. CDR1 and CDR2 from the germline V gene are SQVTM and ANQGSEA. CDR3 loop: CSVETGREAFF. Here the CDR3 DNA reads TGCAGCGTTGAAACGGGGCGGGAAGCTTTCTTT.

This rearrangement joins TRBV6-1 to TRBJ2-1; TRBD2 matches at 7 bases. This CDR3 is 14 amino acids long. The V gene's germline CDR1 is MNHNS and CDR2 SASEGT. The V and J ends lost 3 bases and 6 bases, in that order; junction bases with no gene match: 5. CDR3 in amino acids: CASSEASSGNEQFF. DNA for the CDR3: TGTGCCAGCAGTGAGGCGTCTAGCGGCAATGAGCAGTTCTTC.

This clonotype appeared a few times. The chain combines TRBV19 with TRBJ2-7, with D perhaps being TRBD1 or TRBD2 (5 bases each). Germline CDR1 reads LNHDA; CDR2 reads SQIVND (reference sequence). This CDR3 has 12 amino acids. V gave up 6 bases and J gave up 5 bases, with 11 bases separating them. The CDR3 reads CASSGEGNEQYF. The CDR3 nucleotides read TGTGCCAGTAGCGGTGAGGGGAACGAGCAGTACTTC.

The V call is TRBV20-1, the J call TRBJ1-3, with 9 bases lining up with TRBD1. V trimming: 2 bases; J trimming: 4 bases; junction bases outside the gene matches: 6. This CDR3 is 15 amino acids long. CDR1 DFQATT and CDR2 SNEGSKA come from the germline V gene (reference sequence). Written as DNA, the CDR3 is TGCAGTGCTAGACTCAGGACAGGGGTAGGAAACACCATATATTTT. Translating gives CSARLRTGVGNTIYF.

The CDR3 loop is CAWSALEVNTEAFF. Written as DNA, the CDR3 is TGTGCCTGGAGTGCCCTAGAGGTGAACACTGAAGCTTTCTTT. J is TRBJ1-1 and V is TRBV30; D gene unclear. Trimming shortened V by 1 base and J by 0 bases, and 9 bases separated the two germline ends. CDR3 length: 14 residues. Germline V gene data show CDR1 as GTSNPN and CDR2 as SVGIG (reference sequence).

This chain connects TRBV20-1 to TRBJ1-1, with 11 bases identical to TRBD1. Per germline, CDR1 DFQATT and CDR2 SNEGSKA (reference sequence). The CDR3 is 15 residues long. V was pared by 6 bases and J by 3 bases, with 9 bases of the junction left unmatched. The CDR3 protein is CSAPGTGGMDTEAFF. The CDR3 coding sequence is TGCAGTGCACCCGGGACAGGGGGGATGGACACTGAAGCTTTCTTT.

This clonotype has at least ten counts. The chain uses TRBV20-1 and TRBJ1-2; TRBD1 aligns across 8 bases. The CDR3 is 12 amino acids. The V gene end was trimmed by 8 bases and the J gene end by 4 bases; junction bases not matched to a gene: 6. The germline CDR1 and CDR2 sequences are DFQATT and SNEGSKA (reference sequence). The CDR3 is CSSADRAYGYTF. As DNA, the CDR3 is TGCAGTTCTGCGGACAGGGCCTATGGCTACACCTTC.

This chain joins TRBV19 and TRBJ1-1; D remains ambiguous. The germline CDR1 and CDR2 sequences are LNHDA and SQIVND (reference sequence). V was trimmed by 3 bases and J by 7 bases, leaving 6 bases between them. The CDR3 loop spans 11 amino acids. In nucleotides, the CDR3 is TGTGCCAGTAGTATGGCGGGTGAAGCTTTCTTT. It translates to CASSMAGEAFF.

The chain uses TRBV12-3 or TRBV12-4 and TRBJ1-2, with a weak D call TRBD1 (5 bases). With 7 bases removed from V and 8 bases from J, the gap between germline ends came to 14 bases. CDR3 length equals 12 residues. Here the CDR3 reads CASKPGVRGYTF. The DNA of the CDR3 is TGTGCCAGCAAGCCGGGGGTTAGGGGCTACACCTTC.

V is TRBV18 and J is TRBJ2-1; 7 nucleotides line up with TRBD1. This CDR3 is 14 amino acids long. After removal of 0 bases from V and 10 bases from J, the junction contained 6 bases not matched to a gene. Germline V lookup: CDR1 KGHSH, CDR2 LQKENI. The CDR3 DNA is TGTGCCAGCTCACCACCGGGACAGCTAATCGAGCAGTTCTTC. Amino acid sequence: CASSPPGQLIEQFF.